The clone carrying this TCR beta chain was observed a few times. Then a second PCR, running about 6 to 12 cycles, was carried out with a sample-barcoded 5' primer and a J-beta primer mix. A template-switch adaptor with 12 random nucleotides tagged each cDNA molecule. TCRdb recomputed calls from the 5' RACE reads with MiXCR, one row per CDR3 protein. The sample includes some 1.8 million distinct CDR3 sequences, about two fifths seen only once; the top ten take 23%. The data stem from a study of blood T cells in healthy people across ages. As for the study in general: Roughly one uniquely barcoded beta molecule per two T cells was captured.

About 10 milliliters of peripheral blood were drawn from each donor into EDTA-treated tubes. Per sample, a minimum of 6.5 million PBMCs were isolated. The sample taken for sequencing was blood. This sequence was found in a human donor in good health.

The CDR3 protein is CASSYSGRGDGYTF. The CDR3, as DNA: TGTGCCAGCAGTTACTCGGGGAGGGGGGATGGCTACACCTTC. This chain joins TRBV6-5 and TRBJ1-2; perhaps TRBD1 as D (6 bases). Germline values: CDR1 MNHEY, CDR2 SVGAGI. The length of the CDR3 is 14 residues. V lost 0 bases, J lost 6 bases, and 11 bases lay in between.